These 27 T cell receptor beta chains were sequenced from one sample in a study of T-cell memory formation after mild COVID-19. A single record per CDR3 protein comes from TCRdb applying MiXCR to the 5' RACE reads. The sample carries 250,000 or so distinct CDR3 sequences, roughly 17% recorded once. Input material: PBMCs or a T cell subset sorted from them (not recorded which). Every receptor here comes from a man between 18 and 29 years old who had mild COVID-19 (a few samples of this study predate the infection). Cell type and time point are not known.

A remark on this clonotype: A junction boundary mismatches the germline segment, possibly from a read error. The chain is built from TRBV7-7 and TRBJ1-1; the match to TRBD1 covers 7 bases. Germline V gene sequence: CDR1 SSHAT, CDR2 FNYEAQ (reference sequence). This CDR3 contains 13 residues. CDR3 amino acids: CASSQDRSTEAFF. The CDR3 DNA sequence: TGTGCTAGCAGTCAGGACAGGTCCACTGAAGCTTTCTTT.

The table lists this clonotype with many counts. The rearrangement uses TRBV9 and TRBJ2-1; TRBD1 agrees at 9 bases. The CDR3 has 15 amino acids. Per the germline V gene, CDR1 is SGDLS and CDR2 is YYNGEE. The J segment lost 2 bases and the V segment lost 3 bases, leaving 3 bases of the junction unmatched. The CDR3 DNA reads as TGTGCCAGCAGCGCAACAGGGGGCCCCTACAATGAGCAGTTCTTC. It codes for CASSATGGPYNEQFF.

V gene TRBV7-2 combines with J gene TRBJ2-5; the match to TRBD2 covers 9 bases. The CDR3 spans 16 residues. Germline CDR1 is SGHTA and CDR2 is FQGNSA. With 5 bases clipped from V and 1 base from J, the junction kept 8 bases outside the gene matches. The CDR3 region is CASSPPEAGGQETQYF. CDR3 bases: TGTGCCAGCAGCCCCCCCGAAGCGGGGGGCCAAGAGACCCAGTACTTC.

The rearrangement links TRBV15 to TRBJ1-2; perhaps TRBD1 as D (5 bases). The germline CDR1 and CDR2 sequences are LNHNV and YYDKDF (reference sequence). The CDR3 consists of 16 residues. V was shortened by 0 bases and J by 4 bases, with 15 bases between the two germline ends. CDR3 loop: CATSRDRGKAGYGYTF. CDR3 sequence (DNA): TGTGCCACCAGCAGAGATCGGGGCAAGGCAGGCTATGGCTACACCTTC. The full variable domain, its missing parts supplied by reference TRBV15 and TRBJ1-2, is DAMVIQNPRYQVTQFGKPVTLSCSQTLNHNVMYWYQQKSSQAPKLLFHYYDKDFNNEADTPDNFQSRRPNTSFCFLDIRSPGLGDTAMYLCATSRDRGKAGYGYTFGSGTRLTVV.

The CDR3 bases are TGTGCCAGCAGCCGGCGACTAGCGGGGGAAGTAGTGGAGACCCAGTACTTC. Its translation: CASSRRLAGEVVETQYF. The rearrangement joins TRBV5-4 to TRBJ2-5, with 12 bases lining up with TRBD2. CDR1 and CDR2 from the germline V gene are SGHNT and YYREEE (reference sequence). The CDR3 is made up of 17 amino acids. V lost 4 bases, J lost 5 bases, and 12 bases stayed unmatched.

In its sample, this clonotype was seen a few times. V usage is TRBV7-2 and J usage is TRBJ2-5; 10 nucleotides line up with TRBD2. J was trimmed by 6 bases and V by 6 bases; bases with no gene match: 7. The CDR3 runs 14 residues. Germline CDR1 is SGHTA and CDR2 is FQGNSA. The chain's CDR3 is CASSQRGGRQTQYF. The DNA of the CDR3 is TGTGCCAGCAGTCAGCGGGGGGGCAGGCAGACCCAGTACTTC.

This clonotype came up a few times. CDR3 protein: CAISDRVNTGELFF. The CDR3 region has the DNA TGTGCCATCTCCGACAGGGTCAATACCGGGGAGCTGTTTTTT. This chain connects TRBV10-3 to TRBJ2-2; the match to TRBD1 covers 7 bases. Germline V CDR1 and CDR2: ENHRY, SYGVKD. The V gene end was trimmed by 8 bases and the J gene end by 5 bases; junction bases not matched to a gene: 8. CDR3 length: 14 residues.

The V and J genes are TRBV12-3 or TRBV12-4 and TRBJ2-1; a possible D gene is TRBD2 (6 bases). Trimming took off 3 bases at V and 9 bases at J, with 9 bases between the two ends. The CDR3 totals 12 residues. CDR3 DNA sequence: TGTGCCAGCAGTTTTCTGGAGGGTGAGCAGTTCTTC. It translates to CASSFLEGEQFF.

This clonotype was observed a few times. J is TRBJ2-5 and V is TRBV4-1; D may be TRBD1 (5 bases). The CDR3 has 14 amino acids. Germline V lookup: CDR1 MGHRA, CDR2 YSYEKL. V was trimmed by 1 base and J by 5 bases, leaving 11 bases between them. The CDR3 region has the DNA TGCGCCAGCAGCCAAGGATTCGGACACGAGACCCAGTACTTC. As protein: CASSQGFGHETQYF.

This chain joins TRBV7-8 and TRBJ2-1; perhaps D is TRBD1 or TRBD2 (5 bases each). The length of the CDR3 is 15 residues. The germline gives CDR1 SGHVS, CDR2 FQNEAQ. Trimming removed 7 bases from V and 1 base from J, with 14 bases in between. In DNA form, the CDR3 reads TGTGCCAGCACCCAGACGGGACCTTCCTACAATGAGCAGTTCTTC. Amino acids: CASTQTGPSYNEQFF. Using reference TRBV7-8 and TRBJ2-1 for the parts outside the CDR3, the full variable domain is GAGVSQSPRYKVAKRGQDVALRCDPISGHVSLFWYQQALGQGPEFLTYFQNEAQLDKSGLPSDRFFAERPEGSVSTLKIQRTQQEDSAVYLCASTQTGPSYNEQFFGPGTRLTVL.

This clonotype has only a few counts. The gene calls are TRBV24-1 and TRBJ1-1; 7 nucleotides align to TRBD1. J was trimmed by 8 bases and V by 3 bases; bases with no gene match: 5. The CDR3 loop spans 13 amino acids. Germline V gene lookup returns CDR1 KGHDR and CDR2 SFDVKD. The CDR3 DNA follows: TGTGCCACCAGTGATCCAGAGACAGGGGAAGCTTTCTTT. Translating gives CATSDPETGEAFF.

This clonotype occurred a few times. The CDR3 here is CASSDDRTNTGELFF. The CDR3 coding sequence is TGTGCCAGCAGTGATGACAGGACGAACACCGGGGAGCTGTTTTTT. The chain recombines TRBV25-1 with TRBJ2-2; possible D gene TRBD1, 6 bases. The V gene's germline CDR1 is MGHDK and CDR2 SYGVNS. The V gene lost 3 bases and the J gene lost 0 bases, with 8 bases spanning the gap. The CDR3 is made up of 15 amino acids.

The chain combines TRBV20-1 with TRBJ1-1; no firm D call. CDR3 length equals 14 residues. The germline CDR1 and CDR2 sequences are DFQATT and SNEGSKA (reference sequence). Trimming cost V 5 bases and J 1 base, with 14 bases left between them. The CDR3 region is CSAHTDGSNTEAFF. CDR3 nucleotide sequence: TGCAGTGCTCACACGGACGGATCGAACACTGAAGCTTTCTTT.

The rearrangement joins TRBV6-5 to TRBJ1-2; TRBD1 aligns across 9 bases. The trim removed 6 bases at V and 3 bases at J, leaving 8 bases unmatched. Germline lookup yields CDR1 MNHEY and CDR2 SVGAGI. This CDR3 is 15 amino acids long. The CDR3 protein is CASRGTGSMDYGYTF. As DNA, the CDR3 is TGTGCCAGCAGGGGGACAGGGAGTATGGACTATGGCTACACCTTC.

This clonotype was observed a handful of times. The rearrangement uses TRBV6-2 or TRBV6-3 and TRBJ1-6; no definite D call. CDR3 length: 13 amino acids. CDR1 MNHEY and CDR2 SVGEGT come from the germline V gene. Trimming removed 2 bases at V and 15 bases at J, with 14 bases between. This chain's CDR3 is CASSYQPGSGLHF. The CDR3 DNA reads TGTGCCAGCAGTTACCAGCCGGGCTCCGGCCTCCACTTT.

Ten or more counts support this clonotype. This rearrangement joins TRBV5-1 to TRBJ2-1, with 7 bases aligning to TRBD2. The CDR3 has 16 amino acids. Trimming cost V 0 bases and J 8 bases; bases outside gene matches: 11. Germline CDR1 SGHRS, CDR2 YFSETQ. The CDR3 sequence: CASSLGGGLGSDEQFF. DNA of the CDR3: TGCGCCAGCAGCTTGGGAGGCGGACTAGGATCGGATGAGCAGTTCTTC.

The chain links TRBV9 to TRBJ2-2, with D unresolved. V was clipped by 3 bases and J by 3 bases, with 3 bases between them. The CDR3 runs to 12 residues. CDR1 and CDR2 (germline): SGDLS, YYNGEE. DNA of the CDR3: TGTGCCAGCAGCGCATACACCGGGGAGCTGTTTTTT. Protein product: CASSAYTGELFF.

Only a few counts were recorded for this clonotype. An end of the junction does not agree with germline; a read error may underlie this. The V and J genes are TRBV15 and TRBJ2-1, with 10 bases identical to TRBD2. There are 13 residues in the CDR3. Looked up from germline, CDR1 is LNHNV and CDR2 is YYDKDF (reference sequence). Here the CDR3 DNA reads TGTGCCACCAGCAGAGAAGCGGGGGGGCCTCAGGTCTTC. Translating gives CATSREAGGPQVF.

This rearrangement joins TRBV7-7 to TRBJ2-1, with 10 nucleotides matching TRBD2. CDR3 length: 15 amino acids. Trimming took 2 bases from V and 5 from J; bases not matched to a gene: 3. The germline CDR1 and CDR2 sequences are SSHAT and FNYEAQ (reference sequence). Written as DNA, the CDR3 is TGTGCCAGCAGCTTAACGCTAGCGGGGGACAATGAGCAGTTCTTC. This translates into CASSLTLAGDNEQFF.

This clonotype was observed a few times. This chain uses TRBV11-2 with TRBJ1-1, with D tentatively TRBD1 (6 bases). This CDR3 spans 14 amino acids. In germline, CDR1 is SGHAT, CDR2 FQNNGV. Trimming took off 5 bases at V and 9 bases at J, with 19 bases between the two ends. The CDR3 bases are TGTGCCAGCAGCCTAAGGGGGATTGGACCAAAAGCTTTCTTT. It translates to CASSLRGIGPKAFF.

At least ten counts were recorded for this clonotype. The V call is TRBV15, the J call TRBJ2-5; D is uncertain. This CDR3 region has 12 residues. V was shortened by 0 bases and J by 8 bases, with 7 bases between the two germline ends. Germline V gene data show CDR1 as LNHNV and CDR2 as YYDKDF (reference sequence). The CDR3 loop reads CATSRDIETQYF. DNA of the CDR3: TGTGCCACCAGCAGAGATATTGAAACCCAGTACTTC.

The rearrangement links TRBV30 to TRBJ1-4; D is perhaps TRBD1 (6 bases). The V and J ends lost 3 bases and 0 bases respectively, with 11 bases between them. Germline V lookup: CDR1 GTSNPN, CDR2 SVGIG (reference sequence). This CDR3 region has 15 residues. The CDR3 loop reads CAWSPGQSTNEKLFF. The CDR3 DNA is TGTGCCTGGAGCCCCGGACAGTCAACTAATGAAAAACTGTTTTTT. Variable domain in full (rest from reference TRBV30 and TRBJ1-4): SQTIHQWPATLVQPVGSPLSLECTVEGTSNPNLYWYRQAAGRGLQLLFYSVGIGQISSEVPQNLSASRPQDRQFILSSKKLLLSDSGFYLCAWSPGQSTNEKLFFGSGTQLSVL.

This clonotype was seen repeatedly, ten times or more. The rearrangement links TRBV6-5 to TRBJ1-1; no definite D call. V lost 6 bases and J 7 bases, leaving 9 bases between the germline ends. Germline CDR1 reads MNHEY; CDR2 reads SVGAGI. The CDR3 has 11 residues. The CDR3 DNA follows: TGTGCCAGCAGCACCTTCTATGAAGCTTTCTTT. Protein: CASSTFYEAFF.

V and J are TRBV10-3 and TRBJ2-7; maybe TRBD2 (6 bases). Germline assignment: CDR1 ENHRY and CDR2 SYGVKD. The CDR3 length is 15 residues. Deletions cut 6 bases from V and 5 bases from J, with 20 bases between. The CDR3 coding sequence is TGTGCCATCAGAAGAAACCGGGACTCAGCGGACGAGCAGTACTTC. Translated, it gives CAIRRNRDSADEQYF.

This clonotype was counted at least ten times. The chain has TRBV15 and TRBJ2-2; the D is unclear. The CDR3 sequence is 12 residues long. The V and J ends lost 5 bases and 6 bases respectively, with 7 bases between them. CDR1 is LNHNV, CDR2 YYDKDF, per germline (reference sequence). The CDR3 DNA is TGTGCCACCAGCTTCTGGGCCGGGGAGCTGTTTTTT. Its translation is CATSFWAGELFF.

The CDR3, as DNA: TGTGCCAGCAGCCAAGATTGGTCGCCGGGTGGCTACACCTTC. As protein: CASSQDWSPGGYTF. This rearrangement joins TRBV14 to TRBJ1-2; D remains unclear. V lost 0 bases, J lost 7 bases, and 12 bases lay in between. Germline V gene data show CDR1 as SGHDN and CDR2 as FVKESK. The length of the CDR3 is 14 residues.

This clonotype was seen more than once but under ten times. This rearrangement joins TRBV5-1 to TRBJ2-7, with 9 bases fitting TRBD2. CDR1 SGHRS and CDR2 YFSETQ come from the germline V gene. V lost 2 bases to trimming and J lost 0 bases; unmatched junction nucleotides: 3. This CDR3 comprises 15 residues. The CDR3 nucleotides read TGCGCCAGCAGCTTTATTAGCGGGGGCTCCTACGAGCAGTACTTC. The encoded protein is CASSFISGGSYEQYF.